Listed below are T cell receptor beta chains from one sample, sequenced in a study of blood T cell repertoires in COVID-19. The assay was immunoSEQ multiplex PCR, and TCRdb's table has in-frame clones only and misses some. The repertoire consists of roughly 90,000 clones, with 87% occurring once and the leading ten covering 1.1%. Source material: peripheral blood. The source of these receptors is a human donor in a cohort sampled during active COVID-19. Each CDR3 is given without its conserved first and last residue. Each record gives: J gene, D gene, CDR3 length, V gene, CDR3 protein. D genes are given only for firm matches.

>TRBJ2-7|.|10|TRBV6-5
ASRTRLGEQY
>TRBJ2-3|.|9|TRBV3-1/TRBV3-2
ASSQRDTQY
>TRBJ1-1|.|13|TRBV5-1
ASSPSQGLNTEAF
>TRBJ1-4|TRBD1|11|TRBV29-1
SGRQGSREKLF
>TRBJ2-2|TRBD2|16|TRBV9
ASSVSTSGRGNTGELF
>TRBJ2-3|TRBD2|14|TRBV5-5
ASSSGLAGVTDTQY
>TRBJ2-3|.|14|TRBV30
AWSVRGGAGTDTQY
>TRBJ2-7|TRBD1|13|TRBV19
ASSSWDSISYEQY
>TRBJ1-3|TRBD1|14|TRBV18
ASSAARTGVGNTIY
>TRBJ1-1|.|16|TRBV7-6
ASSSEKDRLYLNTEAF
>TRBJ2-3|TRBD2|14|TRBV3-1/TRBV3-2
ASSYRLAGDSDTQY
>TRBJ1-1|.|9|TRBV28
ASMTGTEAF
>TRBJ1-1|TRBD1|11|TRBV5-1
ASGRGQNTEAF
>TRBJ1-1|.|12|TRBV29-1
SVTRTASSTEAF
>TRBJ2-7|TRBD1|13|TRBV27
ASSSRTGRNYEQY
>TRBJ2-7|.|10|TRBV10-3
AISETVHEQY
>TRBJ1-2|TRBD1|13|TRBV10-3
AISESLDRVGGYT
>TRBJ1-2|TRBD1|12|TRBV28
ASSPSTGVYGYT
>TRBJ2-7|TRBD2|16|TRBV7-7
ASSSQPGTSGSSYEQY
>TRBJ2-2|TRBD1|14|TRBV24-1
ATSDPTGGAGGELF
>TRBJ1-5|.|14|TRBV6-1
ASSDLVGVTNQPQH
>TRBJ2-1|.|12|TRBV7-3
ASSLISSSSEQF
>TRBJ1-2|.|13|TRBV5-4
ASSPVQGNNYGYT
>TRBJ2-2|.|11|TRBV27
ASSWTDTGELF
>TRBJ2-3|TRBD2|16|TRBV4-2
ASSQVGGRALGTDTQY
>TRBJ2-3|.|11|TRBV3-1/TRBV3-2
ASSQEGPDTQY
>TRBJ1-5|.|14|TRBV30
AWREQQGLGNQPQH
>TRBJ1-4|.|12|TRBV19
ASSIKQGGEKLF
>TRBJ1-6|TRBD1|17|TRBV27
ASSFTPTGRSSYNSPLH
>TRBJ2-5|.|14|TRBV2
ASSAPPLRGAETQY
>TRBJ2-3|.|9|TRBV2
ASSEQDTQY
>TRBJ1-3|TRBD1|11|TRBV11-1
ASTDRVKNTIY
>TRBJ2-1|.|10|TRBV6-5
ASRGARNEQF
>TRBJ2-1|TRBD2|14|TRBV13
ASSWPKRGPGGEQF
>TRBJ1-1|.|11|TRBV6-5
ASSPPGGAEAF
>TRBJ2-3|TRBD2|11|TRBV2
ASNREEGDTQY
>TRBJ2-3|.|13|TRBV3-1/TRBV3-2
ASSQDLGGADTQY
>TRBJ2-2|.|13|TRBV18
ASSQNRDNTGELF
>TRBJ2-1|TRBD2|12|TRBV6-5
ASGLADLHNEQF
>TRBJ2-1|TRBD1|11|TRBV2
ASRGRGYNEQF
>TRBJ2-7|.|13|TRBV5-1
ASSLGYGSSYEQY
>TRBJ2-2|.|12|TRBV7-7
ASSGTANAGELF
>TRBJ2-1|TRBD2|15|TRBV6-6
ASSRPQTRTRNNEQF
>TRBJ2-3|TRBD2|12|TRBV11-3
ASSSGLAGDTQY
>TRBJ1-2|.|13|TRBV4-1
ASSPEGGFSYGYT
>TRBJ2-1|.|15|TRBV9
ASSVASGGPSYNEQF
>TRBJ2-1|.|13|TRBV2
ASSGQGNSYNEQF
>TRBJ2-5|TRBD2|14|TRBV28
ASSLRTGGVPWTQY
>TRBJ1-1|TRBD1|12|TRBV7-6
ASSTGTGNTEAF
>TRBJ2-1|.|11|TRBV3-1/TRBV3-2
ASRTQRSNEQF
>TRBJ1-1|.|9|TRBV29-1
SVQGQFEAF
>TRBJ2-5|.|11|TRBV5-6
ASSWGRYGTQY
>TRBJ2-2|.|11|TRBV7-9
ASSPSGTGELF
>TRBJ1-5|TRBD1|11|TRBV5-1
ASSPTGDQPQH
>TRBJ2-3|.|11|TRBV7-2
ASSLGPNGAQY
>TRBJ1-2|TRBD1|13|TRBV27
ASSSGQGKDYGYT
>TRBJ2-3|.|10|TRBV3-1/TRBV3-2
ASSLGQDTQY
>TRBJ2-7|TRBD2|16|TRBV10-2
ASSKGLAGGPTLKEQY
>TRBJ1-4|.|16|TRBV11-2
ASSLGWSQTGPREKLF